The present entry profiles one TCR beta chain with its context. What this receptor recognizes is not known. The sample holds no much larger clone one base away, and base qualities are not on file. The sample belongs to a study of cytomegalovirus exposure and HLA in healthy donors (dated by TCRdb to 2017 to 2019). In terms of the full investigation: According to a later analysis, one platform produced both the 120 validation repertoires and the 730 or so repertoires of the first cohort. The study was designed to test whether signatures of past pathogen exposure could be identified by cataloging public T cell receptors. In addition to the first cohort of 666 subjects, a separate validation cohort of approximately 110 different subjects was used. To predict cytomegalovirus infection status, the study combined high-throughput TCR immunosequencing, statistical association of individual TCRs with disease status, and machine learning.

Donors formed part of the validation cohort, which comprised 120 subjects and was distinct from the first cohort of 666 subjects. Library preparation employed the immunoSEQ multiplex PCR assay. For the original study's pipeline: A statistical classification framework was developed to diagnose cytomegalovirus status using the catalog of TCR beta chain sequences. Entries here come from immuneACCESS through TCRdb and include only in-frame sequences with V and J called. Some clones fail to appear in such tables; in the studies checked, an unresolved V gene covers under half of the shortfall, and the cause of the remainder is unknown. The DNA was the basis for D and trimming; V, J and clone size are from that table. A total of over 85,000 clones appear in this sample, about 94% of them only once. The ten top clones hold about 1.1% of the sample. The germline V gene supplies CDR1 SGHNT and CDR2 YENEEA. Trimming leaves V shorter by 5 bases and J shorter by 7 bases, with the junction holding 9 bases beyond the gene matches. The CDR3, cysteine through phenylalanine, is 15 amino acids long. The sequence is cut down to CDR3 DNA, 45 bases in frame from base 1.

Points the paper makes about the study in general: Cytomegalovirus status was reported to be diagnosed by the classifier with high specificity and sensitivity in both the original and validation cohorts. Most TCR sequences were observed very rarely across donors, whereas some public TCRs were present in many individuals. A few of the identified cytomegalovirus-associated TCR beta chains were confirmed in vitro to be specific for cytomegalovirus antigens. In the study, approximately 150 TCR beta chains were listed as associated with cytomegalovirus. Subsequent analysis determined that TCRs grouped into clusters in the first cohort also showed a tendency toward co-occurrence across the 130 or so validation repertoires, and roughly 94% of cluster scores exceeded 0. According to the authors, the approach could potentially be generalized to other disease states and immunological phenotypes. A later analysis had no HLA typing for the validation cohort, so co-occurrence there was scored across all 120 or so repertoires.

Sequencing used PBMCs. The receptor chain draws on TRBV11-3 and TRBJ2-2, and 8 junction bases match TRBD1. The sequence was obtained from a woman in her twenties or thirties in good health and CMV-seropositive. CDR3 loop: CASSPSRGPGGELFF. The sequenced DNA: TGTGCCAGCAGCCCCAGCAGGGGGCCCGGCGGGGAGCTGTTTTTT.